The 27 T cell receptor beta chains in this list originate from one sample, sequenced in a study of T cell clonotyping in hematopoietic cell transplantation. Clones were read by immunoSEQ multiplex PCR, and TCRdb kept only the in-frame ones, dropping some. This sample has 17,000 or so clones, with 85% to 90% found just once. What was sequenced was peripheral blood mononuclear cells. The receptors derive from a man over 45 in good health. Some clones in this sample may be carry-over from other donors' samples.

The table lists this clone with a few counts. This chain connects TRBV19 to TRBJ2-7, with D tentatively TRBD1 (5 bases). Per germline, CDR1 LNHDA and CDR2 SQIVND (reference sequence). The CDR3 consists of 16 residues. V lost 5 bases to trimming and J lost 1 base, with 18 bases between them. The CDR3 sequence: CASSPLPDSRSYEQYF. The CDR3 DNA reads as TGTGCCAGTAGTCCCCTGCCTGACAGTCGATCCTACGAGCAGTACTTC.

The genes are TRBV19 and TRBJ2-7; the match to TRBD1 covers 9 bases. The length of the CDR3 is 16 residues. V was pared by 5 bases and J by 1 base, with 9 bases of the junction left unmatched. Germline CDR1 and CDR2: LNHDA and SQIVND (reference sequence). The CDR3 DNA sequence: TGTGCCAGTAGTCATTCCTGGGGACAGGGTTCCTACGAGCAGTACTTC. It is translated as CASSHSWGQGSYEQYF.

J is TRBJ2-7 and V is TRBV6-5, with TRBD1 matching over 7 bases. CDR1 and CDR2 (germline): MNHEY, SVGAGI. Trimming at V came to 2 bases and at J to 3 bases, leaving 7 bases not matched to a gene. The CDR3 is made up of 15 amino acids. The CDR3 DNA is TGTGCCAGCAGTTACGGGCCGGGACAGAACTACGAGCAGTACTTC. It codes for CASSYGPGQNYEQYF.

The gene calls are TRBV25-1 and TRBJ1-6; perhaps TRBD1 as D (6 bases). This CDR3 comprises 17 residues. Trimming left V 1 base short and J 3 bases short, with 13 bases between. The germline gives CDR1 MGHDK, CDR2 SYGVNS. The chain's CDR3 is CASSESRQGFYNSPLHF. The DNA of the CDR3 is TGTGCCAGCAGTGAATCCCGGCAGGGGTTCTATAATTCACCCCTCCACTTT.

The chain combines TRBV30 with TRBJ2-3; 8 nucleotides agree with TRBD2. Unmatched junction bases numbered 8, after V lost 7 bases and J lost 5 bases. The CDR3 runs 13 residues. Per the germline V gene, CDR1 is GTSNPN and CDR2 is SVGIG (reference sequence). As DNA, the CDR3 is TGTGCCTCAGTCGCGGGAGGAGTAGATACGCAGTATTTT. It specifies CASVAGGVDTQYF.

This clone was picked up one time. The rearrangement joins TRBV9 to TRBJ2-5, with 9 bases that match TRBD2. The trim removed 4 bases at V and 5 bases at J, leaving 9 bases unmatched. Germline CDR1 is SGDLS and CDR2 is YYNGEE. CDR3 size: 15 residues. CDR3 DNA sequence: TGTGCCAGCAGCCCAAGTCTAGCGGGGACGGAGACCCAGTACTTC. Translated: CASSPSLAGTETQYF.

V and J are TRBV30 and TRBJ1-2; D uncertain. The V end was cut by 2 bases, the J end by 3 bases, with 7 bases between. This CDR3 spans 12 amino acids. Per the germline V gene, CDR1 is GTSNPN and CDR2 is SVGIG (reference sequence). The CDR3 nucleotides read TGTGCCTGGAGTCCTGGGGACTATGGCTACACCTTC. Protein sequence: CAWSPGDYGYTF.

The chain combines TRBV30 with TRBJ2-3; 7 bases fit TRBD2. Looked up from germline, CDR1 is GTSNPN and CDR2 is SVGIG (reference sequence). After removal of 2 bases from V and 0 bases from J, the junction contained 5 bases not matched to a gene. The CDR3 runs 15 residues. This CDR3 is CAWSPGRASTDTQYF. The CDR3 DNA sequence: TGTGCCTGGAGTCCGGGGAGGGCTAGCACAGATACGCAGTATTTT.

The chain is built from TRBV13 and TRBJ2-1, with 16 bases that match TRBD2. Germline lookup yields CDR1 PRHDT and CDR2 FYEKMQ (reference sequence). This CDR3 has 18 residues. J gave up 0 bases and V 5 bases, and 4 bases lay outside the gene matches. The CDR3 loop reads CASSVGLAGGSSYNEQFF. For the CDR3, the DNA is TGTGCCAGCAGCGTGGGACTAGCGGGGGGGAGCTCCTACAATGAGCAGTTCTTC.

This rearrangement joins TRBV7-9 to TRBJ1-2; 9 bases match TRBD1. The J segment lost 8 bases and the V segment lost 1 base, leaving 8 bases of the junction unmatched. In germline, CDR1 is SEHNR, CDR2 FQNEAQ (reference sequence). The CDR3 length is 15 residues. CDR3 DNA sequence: TGTGCCAGCAGCTTAGAGGCGACAGGGGGAGGAGGCTACACCTTC. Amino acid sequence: CASSLEATGGGGYTF.

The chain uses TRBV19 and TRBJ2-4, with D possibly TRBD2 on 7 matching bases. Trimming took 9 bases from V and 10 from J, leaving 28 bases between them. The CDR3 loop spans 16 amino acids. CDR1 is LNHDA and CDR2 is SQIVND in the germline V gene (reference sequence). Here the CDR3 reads CASNGAAGGGVGIQYF. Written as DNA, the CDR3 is TGTGCCAGCAATGGGGCCGCGGGCGGGGGCGTGGGGATTCAGTACTTC. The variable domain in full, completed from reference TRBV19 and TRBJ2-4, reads DGGITQSPKYLFRKEGQNVTLSCEQNLNHDAMYWYRQDPGQGLRLIYYSQIVNDFQKGDIAEGYSVSREKKESFPLTVTSAQKNPTAFYLCASNGAAGGGVGIQYFGAGTRLSVL.

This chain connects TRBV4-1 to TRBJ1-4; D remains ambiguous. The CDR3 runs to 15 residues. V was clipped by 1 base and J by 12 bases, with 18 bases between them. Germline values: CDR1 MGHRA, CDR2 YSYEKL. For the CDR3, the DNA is TGCGCCAGCAGCCAAGGAGGCGACTTGTGGGTAGAACTGTTTTTT. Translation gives CASSQGGDLWVELFF.

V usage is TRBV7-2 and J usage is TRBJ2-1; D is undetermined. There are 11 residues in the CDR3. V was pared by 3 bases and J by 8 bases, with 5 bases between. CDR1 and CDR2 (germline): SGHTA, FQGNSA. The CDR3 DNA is TGTGCCAGCAGCTTCTTTGATGAGCAGTTCTTC. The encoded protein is CASSFFDEQFF.

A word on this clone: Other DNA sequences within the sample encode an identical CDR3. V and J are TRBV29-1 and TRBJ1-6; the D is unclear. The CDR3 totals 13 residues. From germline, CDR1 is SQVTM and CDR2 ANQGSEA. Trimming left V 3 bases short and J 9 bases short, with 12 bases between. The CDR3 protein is CSVEEPRGSPLHF. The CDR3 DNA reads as TGCAGCGTTGAGGAACCACGGGGTTCACCCCTCCACTTT.

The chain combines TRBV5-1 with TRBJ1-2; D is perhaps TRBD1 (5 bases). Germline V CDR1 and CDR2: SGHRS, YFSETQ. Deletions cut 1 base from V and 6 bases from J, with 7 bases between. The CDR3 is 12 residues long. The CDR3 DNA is TGCGCCAGCAGCTTGCCAGGGAATGGCTACACCTTC. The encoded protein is CASSLPGNGYTF.

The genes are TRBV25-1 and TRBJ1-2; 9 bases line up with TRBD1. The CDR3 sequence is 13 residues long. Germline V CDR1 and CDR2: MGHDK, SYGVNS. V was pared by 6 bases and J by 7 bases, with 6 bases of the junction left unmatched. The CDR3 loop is CASSYRGQAGYTF. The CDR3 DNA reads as TGTGCCAGCAGCTACAGGGGGCAGGCTGGCTACACCTTC.

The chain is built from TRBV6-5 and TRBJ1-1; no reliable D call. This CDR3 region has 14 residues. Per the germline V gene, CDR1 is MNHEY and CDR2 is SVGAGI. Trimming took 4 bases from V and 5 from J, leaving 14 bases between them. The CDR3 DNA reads TGTGCCAGCAGTTTTGACGGAAGAACGACTGAAGCTTTCTTT. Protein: CASSFDGRTTEAFF.

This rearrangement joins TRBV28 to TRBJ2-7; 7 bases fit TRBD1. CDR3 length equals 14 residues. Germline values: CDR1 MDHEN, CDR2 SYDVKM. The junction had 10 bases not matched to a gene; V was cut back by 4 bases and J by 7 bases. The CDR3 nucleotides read TGTGCCAGCAGTTCGACAGGGATGCCTTGGGAGCAGTACTTC. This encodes CASSSTGMPWEQYF. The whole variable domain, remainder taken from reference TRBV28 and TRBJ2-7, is DVKVTQSSRYLVKRTGEKVFLECVQDMDHENMFWYRQDPGLGLRLIYFSYDVKMKEKGDIPEGYSVSREKKERFSLILESASTNQTSMYLCASSSTGMPWEQYFGPGTRLTVT.

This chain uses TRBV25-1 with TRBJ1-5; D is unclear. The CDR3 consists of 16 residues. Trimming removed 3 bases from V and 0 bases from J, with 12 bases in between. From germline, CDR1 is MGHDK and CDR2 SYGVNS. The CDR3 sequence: CASSDVFWDSNQPQHF. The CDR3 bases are TGTGCCAGCAGTGACGTCTTTTGGGATAGCAATCAGCCCCAGCATTTT. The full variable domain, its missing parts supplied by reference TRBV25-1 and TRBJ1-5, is EADIYQTPRYLVIGTGKKITLECSQTMGHDKMYWYQQDPGMELHLIHYSYGVNSTEKGDLSSESTVSRIRTEHFPLTLESARPSHTSQYLCASSDVFWDSNQPQHFGDGTRLSIL.

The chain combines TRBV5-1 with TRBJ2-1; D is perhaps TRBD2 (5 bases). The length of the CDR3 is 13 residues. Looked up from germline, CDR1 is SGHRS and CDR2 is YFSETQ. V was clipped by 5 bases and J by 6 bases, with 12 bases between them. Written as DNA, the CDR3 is TGCGCCAGCAGGGTGGACCGGGGCAATGAGCAGTTCTTC. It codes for CASRVDRGNEQFF. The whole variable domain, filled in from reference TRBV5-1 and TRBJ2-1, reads KAGVTQTPRYLIKTRGQQVTLSCSPISGHRSVSWYQQTPGQGLQFLFEYFSETQRNKGNFPGRFSGRQFSNSRSEMNVSTLELGDSALYLCASRVDRGNEQFFGPGTRLTVL.

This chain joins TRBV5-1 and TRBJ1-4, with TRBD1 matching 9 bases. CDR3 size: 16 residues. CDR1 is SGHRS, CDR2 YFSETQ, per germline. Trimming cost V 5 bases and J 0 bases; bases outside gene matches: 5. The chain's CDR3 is CASSTGGGTTNEKLFF. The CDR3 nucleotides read TGCGCCAGCAGTACAGGGGGCGGGACAACTAATGAAAAACTGTTTTTT.

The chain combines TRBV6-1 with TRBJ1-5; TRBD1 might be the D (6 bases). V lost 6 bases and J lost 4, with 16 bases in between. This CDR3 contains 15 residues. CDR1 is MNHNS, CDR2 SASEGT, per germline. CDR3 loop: CASRAGRGTNQPQHF. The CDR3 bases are TGTGCCAGCAGGGCAGGACGGGGGACAAATCAGCCCCAGCATTTT.

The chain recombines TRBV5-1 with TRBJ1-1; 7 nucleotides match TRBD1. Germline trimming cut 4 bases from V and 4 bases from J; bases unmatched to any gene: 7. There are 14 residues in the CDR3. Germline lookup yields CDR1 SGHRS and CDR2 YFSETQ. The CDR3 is CASSPQQGSTEAFF. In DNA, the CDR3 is TGCGCCAGCAGCCCCCAACAGGGGAGCACTGAAGCTTTCTTT.

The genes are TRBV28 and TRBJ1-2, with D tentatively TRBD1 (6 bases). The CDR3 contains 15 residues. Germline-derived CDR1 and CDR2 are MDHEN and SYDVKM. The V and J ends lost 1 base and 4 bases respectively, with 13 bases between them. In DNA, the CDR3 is TGTGCCAGCAGTTTATTCCGACAGGCCCTCTATGGCTACACCTTC. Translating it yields CASSLFRQALYGYTF.

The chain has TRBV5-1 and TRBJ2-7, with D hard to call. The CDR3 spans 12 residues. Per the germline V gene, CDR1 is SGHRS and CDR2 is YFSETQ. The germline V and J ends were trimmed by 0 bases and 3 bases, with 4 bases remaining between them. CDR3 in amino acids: CASSLEGYEQYF. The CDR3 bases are TGCGCCAGCAGCTTGGAAGGCTACGAGCAGTACTTC.

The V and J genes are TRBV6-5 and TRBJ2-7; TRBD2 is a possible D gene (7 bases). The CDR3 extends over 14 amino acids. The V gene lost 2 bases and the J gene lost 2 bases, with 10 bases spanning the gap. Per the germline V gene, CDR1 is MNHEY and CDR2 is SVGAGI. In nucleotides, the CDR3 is TGTGCCAGCAGTTACGGGGGGGCCCCCTACGAGCAGTACTTC. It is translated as CASSYGGAPYEQYF.

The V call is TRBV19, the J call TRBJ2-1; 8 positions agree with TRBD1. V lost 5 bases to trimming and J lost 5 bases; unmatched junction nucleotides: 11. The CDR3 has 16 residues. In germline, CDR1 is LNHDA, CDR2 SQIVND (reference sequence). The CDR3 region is CASSVDRDRPNNEQFF. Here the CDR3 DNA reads TGTGCCAGTAGTGTCGACCGGGACAGGCCCAACAATGAGCAGTTCTTC.